This entry lists 8 T cell receptor beta chains sequenced from one sample in a study of blood T cell repertoires in COVID-19. Sequenced by immunoSEQ multiplex PCR; TCRdb stores in-frame clones only, minus some. Among fewer than 200,000 clones, roughly 86% were seen once, and the ten largest hold 1.5% to 2%. Sequences were obtained from peripheral blood. The receptors were gathered from a woman aged 50 to 65 with acute or convalescent COVID-19.

The chain couples TRBV10-3 to TRBJ2-1; TRBD2 matches at 8 bases. The CDR3 runs to 14 residues. V was pared by 5 bases and J by 8 bases, with 8 bases of the junction left unmatched. The germline CDR1 and CDR2 sequences are ENHRY and SYGVKD. CDR3 DNA: TGTGCCATCAGTTCCGCTAGCGGGTTTGATGAGCAGTTCTTC. Encoded protein: CAISSASGFDEQFF.

Turning to this clone: Other nucleotide sequences from this sample produce the same CDR3. The V and J genes are TRBV6-6 and TRBJ2-7, with 7 bases lining up with TRBD2. CDR1 and CDR2 (germline): MNHNY, SVGAGI (reference sequence). The V segment lost 0 bases and the J segment 2 bases; nucleotides outside the gene matches: 1. The CDR3 consists of 14 residues. The CDR3 DNA reads TGTGCCAGCAGTTACTCGAGCGGGACCTACGAGCAGTACTTC. As protein: CASSYSSGTYEQYF.

The rearrangement joins TRBV11-2 to TRBJ2-1, with TRBD2 identical over 12 bases. The V gene's germline CDR1 is SGHAT and CDR2 FQNNGV. CDR3 length: 16 amino acids. With 5 bases clipped from V and 4 bases from J, the junction kept 6 bases outside the gene matches. The CDR3 spells CASSPRLAGVYNEQFF. The CDR3 nucleotides are TGTGCCAGCAGCCCAAGACTAGCGGGAGTTTACAATGAGCAGTTCTTC.

The V gene is TRBV2, the J gene TRBJ2-7; maybe TRBD2 (5 bases). Between the trimmed V and J ends, which lost 5 bases and 3 bases, there was a span of 11 bases. The CDR3 is made up of 13 amino acids. Per the germline V gene, CDR1 is SNHLY and CDR2 is FYNNEI. The CDR3 DNA is TGTGCCAGCAGTCGAGGCGGGTACTACGAGCAGTACTTC. Translating gives CASSRGGYYEQYF.

This CDR3 is CASNPTGGRDEQYF. The CDR3 nucleotides are TGTGCCAGCAACCCGACAGGGGGTCGGGACGAGCAGTACTTC. V usage is TRBV7-9 and J usage is TRBJ2-7; 9 bases match TRBD1. The junction had 9 bases not matched to a gene; V was cut back by 7 bases and J by 5 bases. This CDR3 contains 14 residues. Germline values: CDR1 SEHNR, CDR2 FQNEAQ (reference sequence). The whole variable domain, filled in from reference TRBV7-9 and TRBJ2-7, reads DTGVSQNPRHKITKRGQNVTFRCDPISEHNRLYWYRQTLGQGPEFLTYFQNEAQLEKSRLLSDRFSAERPKGSFSTLEIQRTEQGDSAMYLCASNPTGGRDEQYFGPGTRLTVT.

The genes are TRBV4-2 and TRBJ2-7, with 10 bases lining up with TRBD2. The J segment lost 8 bases and the V segment lost 2 bases, leaving 6 bases of the junction unmatched. The CDR3 has 14 residues. The germline V gene encodes CDR1 LGHNA and CDR2 YNFKEQ. DNA for the CDR3: TGTGCCAGCAGCCAATCCGGACTAGCGGAGAAGCAGTACTTC. Encoded protein: CASSQSGLAEKQYF.

The chain links TRBV6-5 to TRBJ1-2; D ambiguous. Germline CDR1 is MNHEY and CDR2 is SVGAGI. The CDR3 loop spans 13 amino acids. The V end was cut by 9 bases, the J end by 0 bases, with 11 bases between. The CDR3 nucleotides read TGTGCCAGTAAACTCACTTCTAACTATGGCTACACCTTC. Translated: CASKLTSNYGYTF.

The V call is TRBV27, the J call TRBJ2-1; 14 bases fit TRBD2. Germline V gives CDR1 MNHEY, CDR2 SMNVEV (reference sequence). This CDR3 comprises 17 residues. J lost 8 bases, V lost 8 bases, and 14 bases had no gene match. In nucleotides, the CDR3 is TGTGCCAGCCCTCCCTTTGAGACTAGCGGGAGGGCCCATGAGCAGTTCTTC. As protein: CASPPFETSGRAHEQFF.